The rows below give T cell receptor beta chains drawn from one sample of a study of OX40 agonist ivuxolimab in advanced cancers. TCRdb's table, derived via immunoSEQ multiplex PCR, lists solely in-frame clones and lacks some. The sample yields 35,000 to 45,000 clones, roughly four fifths seen once. Sequenced material: CD4+ or CD8+ T cells sorted from blood, taken in a trial of the OX40 agonist ivuxolimab. All receptors derive from an adult with an advanced solid tumor such as melanoma, head and neck, liver or kidney cancer. Both conserved end residues are part of each CDR3. D genes are given only for firm matches. Clone sizes are given selectively: once, few, many, or a class where the clone is expanded.

TRBV14	15	-	TRBJ1-5	TRBD1	TGTGCCAGCAGCCCGACAGGGGCGGGCAATCAGCCCCAGCATTTT	CASSPTGAGNQPQHF
TRBV4-3	16	-	TRBJ2-7	TRBD2	TGCGCCAGCAGCCAAGATTCCGGGGGGTCGTCCTACGAGCAGTACTTC	CASSQDSGGSSYEQYF
TRBV11-2	12	-	TRBJ1-1	-	TGTGCCAGCAGCTTACGTGGGACTGAAGCTTTCTTT	CASSLRGTEAFF
TRBV28	14	once	TRBJ2-1	-	TGTGCCAGCAGTCTGATTACCACAGGGTATGAGCAGTTCTTC	CASSLITTGYEQFF
TRBV7-2	17	-	TRBJ2-7	-	TGTGCCAGCAGCTTAGGGGTAAGGGCGGCGCAGACCTACGAGCAGTACTTC	CASSLGVRAAQTYEQYF
TRBV19	16	once	TRBJ2-1	TRBD2	TGTGCCAGTAGTATAGTTACCGGGACTAGCGTGAATGAGCAGTTCTTC	CASSIVTGTSVNEQFF
TRBV5-1	15	-	TRBJ1-5	-	TGCGCCAGCAGCTTGGGCACAAATAGCAATCAGCCCCAGCATTTT	CASSLGTNSNQPQHF
TRBV12-5	12	-	TRBJ2-2	-	TGTGCTAGTGGTCCGTATTATGGGGAGCTGTTTTTT	CASGPYYGELFF
TRBV9	16	-	TRBJ1-2	-	TGTGCCAGCAGCGGAGTAGAGGGCTACTATAACTATGGCTACACCTTC	CASSGVEGYYNYGYTF
TRBV9	13	once	TRBJ2-1	-	TGTGCCAGCAGCGTAGCCCTATATGATGAGCAGTTCTTC	CASSVALYDEQFF
TRBV5-6	18	-	TRBJ2-3	TRBD2	TGTGCCAGCAGAAGGAGGAACTTCGCGGGGGATAGCACAGATACGCAGTATTTT	CASRRRNFAGDSTDTQYF
TRBV4-3	16	-	TRBJ1-2	-	TGCGCCAGCAGCCAAGAGACAGGCTATGCCCACTATGGCTACACCTTC	CASSQETGYAHYGYTF
TRBV4-3	16	-	TRBJ1-6	TRBD1	TGCGCCAGCAGCCAAGGGACAGGTGTTTATAATTCACCCCTCCACTTT	CASSQGTGVYNSPLHF
TRBV7-9	13	-	TRBJ1-1	-	TGTGCCAGCAGCCTTCAAGTGAACACTGAAGCTTTCTTT	CASSLQVNTEAFF
TRBV25-1	17	-	TRBJ2-3	TRBD2	TGTGCCAGCGGCTTCCTTAGCGGGGGGGCCAAGGGGGTTACGCAGTATTTT	CASGFLSGGAKGVTQYF
TRBV20-1	10	-	TRBJ2-3	-	TGCAGTGCCCGGGCAGATACGCAGTATTTT	CSARADTQYF
TRBV9	15	-	TRBJ2-1	-	TGTGCCAGCAGCACCCCGGCACGGAACTACAATGAGCAGTTCTTC	CASSTPARNYNEQFF
TRBV5-6	14	-	TRBJ2-7	-	TGTGCCAGCCAAACCCGTAGAAACTCCTACGAGCAGTACTTC	CASQTRRNSYEQYF
TRBV6-5	15	-	TRBJ2-7	-	TGTGCCAGCAGTTACTCGGAGGGCCTGAGCTACGAGCAGTACTTC	CASSYSEGLSYEQYF
TRBV6-5	15	-	TRBJ1-1	-	TGTGCCAGCAGTTACTCTGAGGGAGGGGTGACTGAAGCTTTCTTT	CASSYSEGGVTEAFF
TRBV2	12	-	TRBJ2-7	TRBD1	TGTGCCAGCAGTGAGAGGACAGGACGGCAGTACTTC	CASSERTGRQYF
TRBV30	14	-	TRBJ1-2	TRBD1	TGTGCCTGGAGCTTACAGGGGGGGAACTATGGCTACACCTTC	CAWSLQGGNYGYTF
TRBV28	13	-	TRBJ1-4	TRBD1	TGTGCCAGCAGGGGACAGGGAGGCGAAAAACTGTTTTTT	CASRGQGGEKLFF
TRBV14	17	-	TRBJ2-7	-	TGTGCCAGCAGCCAAGATCGGATAGGGTATAGCAGTTACGAGCAGTACTTC	CASSQDRIGYSSYEQYF
TRBV12-5	14	-	TRBJ2-1	TRBD1	TGTGCTAGTCATGGACAGGGGGCCTACAATGAGCAGTTCTTC	CASHGQGAYNEQFF
TRBV5-1	11	-	TRBJ1-2	-	TGCGCCAGCACCGGGGGCTATGGCTACACCTTC	CASTGGYGYTF
TRBV7-2	13	-	TRBJ2-7	-	TGTGCCAGCACCGACAGGTCCTCCTACGAGCAGTACTTC	CASTDRSSYEQYF
TRBV15	18	-	TRBJ1-5	-	TGTGCCACCAGCAGAGCTAGGACAACCGCCAGCCTTAATCAGCCCCAGCATTTT	CATSRARTTASLNQPQHF
TRBV29-1	14	once	TRBJ2-5	TRBD2	TGCAGCGTTGTGCGAGCGGGGGCCCAAGAGACCCAGTACTTC	CSVVRAGAQETQYF
TRBV9	18	once	TRBJ2-3	TRBD2	TGTGCCAGCAGCGTAGACGGGACTAGCGGGGAAGGGACAGATACGCAGTATTTT	CASSVDGTSGEGTDTQYF
TRBV7-3	13	-	TRBJ1-1	-	TGTGCCAGCAGCCCGGGCCTGAACACTGAAGCTTTCTTT	CASSPGLNTEAFF
TRBV7-3	14	-	TRBJ2-1	-	TGTGCCAGCAGCCCGACCGGGTCCTACAATGAGCAGTTCTTC	CASSPTGSYNEQFF
TRBV5-1	22	-	TRBJ2-5	TRBD1	TGCGCCAGCAGCTTTTTGACAGGGGGTGCCATGGATGGGATCTCTCCGGGGGAGACCCAGTACTTC	CASSFLTGGAMDGISPGETQYF
TRBV7-8	15	-	TRBJ1-4	-	TGTGCCAGCAGCTTAGGGGGCACGCAGGGTGAAAAACTGTTTTTT	CASSLGGTQGEKLFF
TRBV11-2	16	-	TRBJ2-3	TRBD2	TGTGCCAGCAGCTTAGTGGGCGGGAGAGCCACAGATACGCAGTATTTT	CASSLVGGRATDTQYF
TRBV25-1	16	-	TRBJ2-1	-	TGTGCCAGCAGTGAACCGACGTGGGGGTCGGGGAATGAGCAGTTCTTC	CASSEPTWGSGNEQFF
TRBV4-1	19	-	TRBJ2-1	-	TGCGCCAGCAGCCAAGAGGTCTGGCTACAGGGATCGTTCACCAATGAGCAGTTCTTC	CASSQEVWLQGSFTNEQFF
TRBV9	15	-	TRBJ2-7	-	TGTGCCAGCAGCTCCCTCCTGGAGGGGACCTACGAGCAGTACTTC	CASSSLLEGTYEQYF
TRBV27	13	-	TRBJ1-2	-	TGTGCCAGCAGTTTAGGGACAAACTATGGCTACACCTTC	CASSLGTNYGYTF
TRBV13	16	-	TRBJ2-7	-	TGTGCCAGCAGCTTAGCCGAATTCGGGGGCTCCTACGAGCAGTACTTC	CASSLAEFGGSYEQYF
TRBV7-9	15	-	TRBJ2-3	TRBD2	TGTGCCGCCCAAAGGACTAGTCAAAACACAGATACGCAGTATTTT	CAAQRTSQNTDTQYF
TRBV5-6	12	-	TRBJ2-7	-	TGTGCCAGCAGCTTGACCGGCTACGAGCAGTACTTC	CASSLTGYEQYF
TRBV27	13	-	TRBJ1-1	-	TGTGCCAGCACCCTGGGGGGTAACACTGAAGCTTTCTTT	CASTLGGNTEAFF
TRBV11-2	15	-	TRBJ1-2	-	TGTGCCAGCAGCTTACTGGGGGGCGGGTACTATGGCTACACCTTC	CASSLLGGGYYGYTF
TRBV7-9	13	-	TRBJ1-5	TRBD1	TGTGCCAGCAGCACGGACAGGGGACAGCCCCAGCATTTT	CASSTDRGQPQHF